These 11 T cell receptor beta chains were all obtained from the same sample, sequenced in a study of neurological immune-mediated disorders. TCRdb reanalysed the 5' RACE reads using MiXCR and keeps one entry per CDR3 protein. The table has tens of thousands of distinct CDR3 sequences, approximately 2.4% seen once. Material: PBMCs. These receptors all stem from a man in his forties or fifties with multiple sclerosis.

Many counts were recorded for this clonotype. The chain uses TRBV5-5 and TRBJ2-2; D is possibly TRBD1 (5 bases). Germline CDR1 is SGHKS and CDR2 is YYEKEE (reference sequence). Trimming left V 1 base short and J 4 bases short, with 14 bases between. This CDR3 region has 16 residues. DNA for the CDR3: TGTGCCAGCAGCTTGCAGGGCCAGGTAGTCACCGGGGAGCTGTTTTTT. Protein sequence: CASSLQGQVVTGELFF. The variable domain in full, with the rest retrieved from reference TRBV5-5 and TRBJ2-2, is DAGVTQSPTHLIKTRGQQVTLRCSPISGHKSVSWYQQVLGQGPQFIFQYYEKEERGRGNFPDRFSARQFPNYSSELNVNALLLGDSALYLCASSLQGQVVTGELFFGEGSRLTVL.

In its sample, this clonotype was seen many times. The chain carries TRBV5-1 and TRBJ2-3; D unresolved. The CDR3 is made up of 14 amino acids. The V end lost 3 bases, the J end lost 4 bases, and 12 bases lay between the germline ends. CDR1 is SGHRS and CDR2 is YFSETQ in the germline V gene. CDR3 sequence reads: CASSSALGSDTQYF. CDR3 DNA: TGCGCCAGCAGCTCCGCCTTAGGATCAGATACGCAGTATTTT.

This clonotype was seen many times. This chain joins TRBV5-1 and TRBJ1-1; D not certain. Between the trimmed V and J ends, which lost 0 bases and 1 base, there was a span of 4 bases. This CDR3 contains 13 residues. Per germline, CDR1 SGHRS and CDR2 YFSETQ. The DNA for the CDR3 is TGCGCCAGCAGCTTGGGGCGGAACACTGAAGCTTTCTTT. It yields the protein CASSLGRNTEAFF.

There are a few counts of this clonotype. The V and J genes are TRBV27 and TRBJ2-1, with D perhaps TRBD1 (5 bases). Germline lookup yields CDR1 MNHEY and CDR2 SMNVEV (reference sequence). The CDR3 spans 16 residues. Between the trimmed V and J ends, which lost 4 bases and 1 base, there was a span of 14 bases. CDR3 sequence (DNA): TGTGCCAGCAGTTACTCGGACACGAGATCCTACAATGAGCAGTTCTTC. Its protein product is CASSYSDTRSYNEQFF.

By its share, this clonotype is medium-sized (0.01 to 0.1%). The gene calls are TRBV28 and TRBJ2-5; either TRBD1 or TRBD2 may supply D (5 bases each). Between the trimmed V and J ends, which lost 2 bases and 1 base, there was a span of 11 bases. Germline V gene data show CDR1 as MDHEN and CDR2 as SYDVKM. This CDR3 spans 15 amino acids. Written as DNA, the CDR3 is TGTGCCAGCAGTTTAGGGGGTCTTACCCAAGAGACCCAGTACTTC. Its protein is CASSLGGLTQETQYF.

This clonotype has a count of ten or more. This chain joins TRBV3-1 and TRBJ2-7; D remains ambiguous. The V end lost 0 bases, the J end lost 5 bases, and 14 bases lay between the germline ends. The CDR3 length is 15 residues. Looked up from germline, CDR1 is LGHDT and CDR2 is YNNKEL (reference sequence). CDR3 in DNA: TGTGCCAGCAGCCAAGATAGAAGGGTGTCCCACGAGCAGTACTTC. It codes for CASSQDRRVSHEQYF.

At least ten counts were recorded for this clonotype. This rearrangement joins TRBV5-8 to TRBJ2-1, with a possible D match to TRBD1 (7 bases). This CDR3 has 13 amino acids. CDR1 and CDR2 (germline): SGHTS, YDEGEE. The V gene lost 4 bases and the J gene lost 7 bases, with 12 bases spanning the gap. This CDR3 reads CASSPSGGNEQFF. The CDR3 DNA reads TGTGCCAGCAGCCCATCAGGGGGGAATGAGCAGTTCTTC.

This clonotype was recorded many times. This chain connects TRBV12-3 or TRBV12-4 to TRBJ2-1, with no clear D. V lost 6 bases, J lost 6 bases, and 3 bases lay in between. The length of the CDR3 is 10 residues. DNA for the CDR3: TGTGCCAGCAGCCTCAATGAGCAGTTCTTC. As protein: CASSLNEQFF.

This clonotype was detected ten times or more. J is TRBJ1-3 and V is TRBV4-1; 7 bases line up with TRBD1. CDR3 length: 14 amino acids. Germline V gene sequence: CDR1 MGHRA, CDR2 YSYEKL. The V gene end was trimmed by 5 bases and the J gene end by 2 bases; junction bases not matched to a gene: 3. CDR3 in amino acids: CASSRQGAGNTIYF. The CDR3 DNA reads TGCGCCAGCAGCAGGCAGGGGGCTGGAAACACCATATATTTT.

This clonotype was picked up many times. The chain carries TRBV29-1 and TRBJ2-1, with 9 nucleotides matching TRBD1. Per the germline V gene, CDR1 is SQVTM and CDR2 is ANQGSEA. CDR3 length: 15 residues. V dropped 7 bases and J dropped 1; count of bases not matched to a gene: 8. In DNA form, the CDR3 reads TGCAGCGGTACAGGGACAGGGTCTTCCTACAATGAGCAGTTCTTC. Translated, it gives CSGTGTGSSYNEQFF.

At least ten counts were recorded for this clonotype. The chain employs TRBV4-1 and TRBJ2-2, with D unclear. Germline assignment: CDR1 MGHRA and CDR2 YSYEKL. The V and J ends lost 2 bases and 1 base respectively, with 8 bases between them. The CDR3 contains 15 residues. CDR3 DNA sequence: TGCGCCAGCAGCCAACGGCCGGTGAACACCGGGGAGCTGTTTTTT. The encoded protein is CASSQRPVNTGELFF.